This TCR beta chain was captured by sequencing in a study of patients and donors after allogeneic stem cell transplantation. Each CDR3 protein is one row after TCRdb ran MiXCR on the RT-PCR reads. The data show some 150,000 distinct CDR3 sequences, with 37% seen just once and 40% to 55% held by the top ten. V shed 5 bases and J shed 0 bases, with 8 bases lying between them. The CDR3 loop spans 14 amino acids. The material sequenced was blood, either unsorted or a sorted T cell fraction (not recorded which). This chain uses TRBV12-3 or TRBV12-4 with TRBJ2-4; tentative D call: TRBD2 (5 bases). This sequence was found in a human donor who was either an allogeneic HSCT recipient or a stem cell or donor lymphocyte infusion donor (not recorded which). It is not recorded whose cells these are; they may come from a transplant donor. CDR3 DNA sequence: TGTGCCAGCAGTCCGCGGGTAGCCAAAAACATTCAGTACTTC. Protein product: CASSPRVAKNIQYF.